The 17 T cell receptor beta chains listed next were all sequenced from one sample in a study of OX40 agonist ivuxolimab in advanced cancers. The method was immunoSEQ multiplex PCR; TCRdb's version includes in-frame clones alone and lacks a portion of them. Among tens of thousands of clones, about 94% were seen once, and the ten largest hold approximately 14%. The source was CD4+ or CD8+ T cells sorted from blood, collected in a trial of the OX40 agonist ivuxolimab. Every receptor here comes from an adult with an advanced solid tumor such as melanoma, head and neck, liver or kidney cancer.

The CDR3 is CASSRTGTHTEAFF. The DNA of the CDR3 is TGTGCCAGCAGCCGTACGGGGACGCACACTGAAGCTTTCTTT. The rearrangement uses TRBV7-2 and TRBJ1-1, with a possible D match to TRBD1 (5 bases). The CDR3 is 14 amino acids. Trimming removed 5 bases at V and 3 bases at J, with 13 bases between. Germline V gene lookup returns CDR1 SGHTA and CDR2 FQGNSA.

CDR3 residues: CSVERDRPPYEQYF. As DNA, the CDR3 is TGCAGCGTTGAAAGGGACAGGCCCCCCTACGAGCAGTACTTC. This chain connects TRBV29-1 to TRBJ2-7, with 8 bases fitting TRBD1. The V segment lost 2 bases and the J segment 2 bases; nucleotides outside the gene matches: 5. The CDR3 is 14 amino acids. Germline V gene data show CDR1 as SQVTM and CDR2 as ANQGSEA.

The gene calls are TRBV29-1 and TRBJ2-3; D may correspond to TRBD1 or TRBD2 (5 bases each). Trimming removed 1 base from V and 3 bases from J, with 11 bases in between. The CDR3 spans 14 residues. Germline V lookup: CDR1 SQVTM, CDR2 ANQGSEA. This CDR3 reads CSVEGEGNTDTQYF. The CDR3 DNA sequence: TGCAGCGTTGAAGGAGAGGGGAATACAGATACGCAGTATTTT.

The rearrangement uses TRBV10-1 and TRBJ1-1; unclear D gene. The CDR3 runs 14 residues. Looked up from germline, CDR1 is WNHNN and CDR2 is SYGVQD (reference sequence). V was shortened by 2 bases and J by 1 base, with 8 bases between the two germline ends. CDR3: CASSEGPGNTEAFF. CDR3 coding DNA: TGCGCCAGCAGTGAGGGCCCCGGGAACACTGAAGCTTTCTTT.

The rearrangement uses TRBV27 and TRBJ2-5; 11 bases align to TRBD1. CDR1 and CDR2 (germline): MNHEY, SMNVEV (reference sequence). V was clipped by 3 bases and J by 5 bases; unmatched bases: 5. CDR3 length: 15 amino acids. CDR3 bases: TGTGCCAGCAGTTTGGCGGGACAGGGGGGGGAGACCCAGTACTTC. Translation: CASSLAGQGGETQYF.

This rearrangement joins TRBV5-1 to TRBJ1-1; 8 nucleotides align to TRBD1. The CDR3 spans 15 residues. V was pared by 5 bases and J by 1 base, with 7 bases of the junction left unmatched. The germline CDR1 and CDR2 sequences are SGHRS and YFSETQ. The CDR3 region is CASRQDRGWNTEAFF. CDR3 in DNA: TGCGCCAGCAGACAAGACAGGGGTTGGAACACTGAAGCTTTCTTT.

CDR3 sequence (DNA): TGTGCCAGCAGCGCCCGGCTAGCGGGGGGGAACTACGAGCAGTACTTC. Amino acid sequence: CASSARLAGGNYEQYF. This chain joins TRBV21-1 and TRBJ2-7; the listed D gene, TRBD2, was not tested against the DNA. TRBV21-1 is recorded as a pseudogene. The CDR3 has 16 residues.

This rearrangement joins TRBV9 to TRBJ2-7; D not certain. Deletions cut 4 bases from V and 4 bases from J, with 3 bases between. Germline V gene sequence: CDR1 SGDLS, CDR2 YYNGEE. The CDR3 spans 10 residues. CDR3 nucleotide sequence: TGTGCCAGCAGCCTATACGAGCAGTACTTC. It yields the protein CASSLYEQYF.

This sequence joins TRBV10-3 and TRBJ2-1, with TRBD2 matching over 8 bases. V shed 0 bases, J shed 7 bases, and the junction held 11 bases outside the gene matches. The CDR3 is made up of 17 amino acids. Germline CDR1 reads ENHRY; CDR2 reads SYGVKD. CDR3 in DNA: TGTGCCATCAGTGAGTCATCGGTCACTAGCGGAAAAAATGAGCAGTTCTTC. It translates to CAISESSVTSGKNEQFF.

This chain joins TRBV11-2 and TRBJ2-7; 7 nucleotides line up with TRBD1. V shed 5 bases and J 3 bases; nucleotides not matched to a gene: 7. This CDR3 has 14 residues. The germline V gene has CDR1 SGHAT and CDR2 FQNNGV. CDR3 residues: CASSPPGQLYEQYF. CDR3 in DNA: TGTGCCAGCAGCCCGCCGGGACAGCTCTACGAGCAGTACTTC. The full variable domain, completed using reference TRBV11-2 and TRBJ2-7, is EAGVAQSPRYKIIEKRQSVAFWCNPISGHATLYWYQQILGQGPKLLIQFQNNGVVDDSQLPKDRFSAERLKGVDSTLKIQPAKLEDSAVYLCASSPPGQLYEQYFGPGTRLTVT.

This clone appeared once. This chain joins TRBV4-3 and TRBJ2-7; D remains unclear. The CDR3 extends over 16 amino acids. CDR1 and CDR2 (germline): LGHNA, YSLEER. Trimming removed 0 bases at V and 3 bases at J, with 15 bases between. The CDR3 sequence is CASSQEVRARDYEQYF. CDR3 DNA sequence: TGCGCCAGCAGCCAAGAGGTTAGGGCTAGGGACTACGAGCAGTACTTC.

This sequence joins TRBV7-9 and TRBJ1-2; D perhaps matches TRBD1 (6 bases). Per the germline V gene, CDR1 is SEHNR and CDR2 is FQNEAQ (reference sequence). The V gene lost 3 bases and the J gene lost 5 bases, with 16 bases spanning the gap. This CDR3 comprises 15 residues. CDR3 amino acids: CASSFLKTGSYGYTF. The DNA of the CDR3 is TGTGCCAGCAGCTTTTTAAAAACAGGGTCTTATGGCTACACCTTC.

The rearrangement joins TRBV5-8 to TRBJ2-2; 8 bases are shared with TRBD2. The V gene's germline CDR1 is SGHTS and CDR2 YDEGEE. There are 14 residues in the CDR3. V dropped 10 bases and J dropped 4; count of bases not matched to a gene: 9. The CDR3 spells CAGSPAGGTGELFF. CDR3 coding DNA: TGTGCCGGCTCTCCCGCGGGGGGCACCGGGGAGCTGTTTTTT.

The chain employs TRBV6-1 and TRBJ2-7; the match to TRBD1 covers 8 bases. The CDR3 is 14 amino acids. Per the germline V gene, CDR1 is MNHNS and CDR2 is SASEGT. With V trimmed by 3 bases and J by 6 bases, 7 bases remained unmatched. The CDR3 here is CASSEDRVGREQYF. The CDR3 DNA reads TGTGCCAGCAGTGAGGACAGGGTCGGGCGCGAGCAGTACTTC.

J is TRBJ2-4 and V is TRBV13, with a weak D call TRBD2 (6 bases). The CDR3 is 14 amino acids. Between the trimmed V and J ends, which lost 1 base and 4 bases, there was a span of 8 bases. CDR1 and CDR2 (germline): PRHDT, FYEKMQ (reference sequence). Here the CDR3 reads CASSLVGGKNIQYF. The DNA for the CDR3 is TGTGCCAGCAGCTTAGTGGGAGGTAAAAACATTCAGTACTTC. The full variable domain, completed using reference TRBV13 and TRBJ2-4, is AAGVIQSPRHLIKEKRETATLKCYPIPRHDTVYWYQQGPGQDPQFLISFYEKMQSDKGSIPDRFSAQQFSDYHSELNMSSLELGDSALYFCASSLVGGKNIQYFGAGTRLSVL.

This sequence joins TRBV28 and TRBJ2-7; 10 nucleotides align to TRBD1. Germline lookup yields CDR1 MDHEN and CDR2 SYDVKM. V shed 6 bases, J shed 4 bases, and the junction held 6 bases outside the gene matches. The CDR3 runs to 14 residues. The CDR3 is CASSLGTGVYEQYF. CDR3 sequence (DNA): TGTGCCAGCAGCCTTGGGACAGGGGTATACGAGCAGTACTTC.

The rearrangement joins TRBV5-4 to TRBJ1-4; D not resolved. This CDR3 has 15 residues. V lost 4 bases and J 0 bases, leaving 10 bases between the germline ends. Germline V gives CDR1 SGHNT, CDR2 YYREEE (reference sequence). The CDR3 bases are TGTGCCAGCAGCCCCGGTTATTCAACTAATGAAAAACTGTTTTTT. As protein: CASSPGYSTNEKLFF.